The table lists the clone carrying this T cell receptor beta chain with a count of one. Germline V gene lookup returns CDR1 MDHEN and CDR2 SYDVKM. This CDR3 has 16 residues. With 5 bases clipped from V and 4 bases from J, the junction kept 9 bases outside the gene matches. The study recruited people aged roughly 18 to 100 years across about two dozen US areas. Clinical histories supplied by participants themselves formed the basis of cohort assignment. Recovery among Cohort 3 donors was established by two negative PCRs, clearance, or symptom resolution. The source of the sample is a study of blood T cell repertoires in COVID-19. Background on the study: From the United States, Italy and Spain came samples of acute and convalescent COVID-19.

Sequenced by immunoSEQ multiplex PCR; TCRdb stores in-frame clones only, minus some. The sample consists of about 320,000 clones, approximately 90% of them appearing once. This clonotype originated in a woman between 18 and 29 years old who had recovered from COVID-19. Sequencing was carried out using PBMCs or T cells enriched from blood (not recorded which). V usage is TRBV28 and J usage is TRBJ1-3, with TRBD1 identical over 9 bases. Here the CDR3 reads CASSTRQGEAGNTIYF. CDR3 in DNA: TGTGCCAGCAGTACGCGACAGGGGGAAGCAGGAAACACCATATATTTT.